Reported below is one TCR beta chain. The data are from a study of blood T cell repertoires in COVID-19. Germline CDR1 GTSNPN, CDR2 SVGIG (reference sequence). The CDR3 sequence is 11 residues long. Trimming took 0 bases from V and 7 from J, leaving 7 bases between them. Clones were read by immunoSEQ multiplex PCR, and TCRdb kept only the in-frame ones, dropping some. The table records around 400,000 clones, around 92% of them present only once. The chain is built from TRBV30 and TRBJ2-7; no reliable D call. The sequence was obtained from a man in his forties with acute or convalescent COVID-19. The sequencing input was peripheral blood. CDR3 nucleotide sequence: TGTGCCTGGAGTGTTCTGTTTGAGCAGTACTTC. This gives the protein CAWSVLFEQYF.